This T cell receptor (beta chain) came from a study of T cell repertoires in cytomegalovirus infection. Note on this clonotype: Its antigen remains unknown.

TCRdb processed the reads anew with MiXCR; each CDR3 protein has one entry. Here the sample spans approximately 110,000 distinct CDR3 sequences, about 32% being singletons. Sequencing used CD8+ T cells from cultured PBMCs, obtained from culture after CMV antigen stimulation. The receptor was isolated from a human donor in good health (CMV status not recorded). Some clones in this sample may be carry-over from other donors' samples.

CDR3 region: CSVEFQGYRTDTQYF. In DNA, the CDR3 is TGCAGCGTTGAGTTTCAGGGGTACCGCACAGATACGCAGTATTTT. This rearrangement joins TRBV29-1 to TRBJ2-3; D is possibly TRBD1 (6 bases). The length of the CDR3 is 15 residues. Per germline, CDR1 SQVTM and CDR2 ANQGSEA. V was trimmed by 3 bases and J by 1 base, leaving 14 bases between them.